This TCR beta chain was captured by sequencing in a study of glioma-infiltrating T cells. Study background: Presurgical dexamethasone in glioma patients lasted six or fewer days. Overall study results and limits: Patients with low tissue-blood divergence carried a signature set of shared blood CDR3 motifs.

Trimming took 1 base from V and 2 from J, leaving 13 bases between them. Germline CDR1 reads SGHDT; CDR2 reads YYEEEE. CDR3 size: 16 residues. Using RNA template, CDR3s of TCR alpha and beta were amplified with iRepertoire arm-PCR. One-step reverse transcription and amplification started from approximately 100-400 ng of tissue mRNA or PBMC total RNA. TCRdb redid the calling of the multiplex PCR reads with MiXCR, one entry per CDR3 protein. The data hold 300,000 to 450,000 distinct CDR3 sequences, with more than 35% observed a single time. This clonotype was seen a few times. What it recognizes is unknown.

The clonotype comes from a human donor with low-grade glioma or glioblastoma, undergoing nonglioma brain surgery, or in good health (not recorded which). Sequenced sample: glioma tissue, nonneoplastic brain tissue, or PBMCs (not recorded which). The rearrangement links TRBV5-6 to TRBJ2-1, with D perhaps TRBD1 or TRBD2 (5 bases each). The CDR3 protein is CASSLPEADTYNEQFF. The CDR3 DNA follows: TGTGCCAGCAGCTTGCCGGAGGCGGACACCTACAATGAGCAGTTCTTC.